Reported below is one T cell receptor (beta chain). V was pared by 7 bases and J by 3 bases, with 13 bases between. In germline, CDR1 is SNHLY, CDR2 FYNNEI. The CDR3 is 14 residues long. This specimen belongs to a study of early T cells in non-severe SARS-CoV-2 infection. Study at large: Bulk RNA taken from unsorted whole blood was sequenced, leaving chains unpaired.

Unique molecular identifiers tagged individual cDNA molecules. From the 5' RACE reads, TCRdb called clonotypes with MiXCR, one entry per CDR3 protein. The sample has over 75,000 distinct CDR3 sequences; approximately 13% are singletons. The sequencing input was whole blood. The rearrangement joins TRBV2 to TRBJ2-1; D is perhaps TRBD2 (5 bases). This sequence was found in an adult who was a healthcare worker with PCR-confirmed SARS-CoV-2 infection or an uninfected control (not recorded which). The CDR3 is CASTWEPGYNEQFF. Here the CDR3 DNA reads TGTGCCAGCACTTGGGAGCCAGGCTACAATGAGCAGTTCTTC.